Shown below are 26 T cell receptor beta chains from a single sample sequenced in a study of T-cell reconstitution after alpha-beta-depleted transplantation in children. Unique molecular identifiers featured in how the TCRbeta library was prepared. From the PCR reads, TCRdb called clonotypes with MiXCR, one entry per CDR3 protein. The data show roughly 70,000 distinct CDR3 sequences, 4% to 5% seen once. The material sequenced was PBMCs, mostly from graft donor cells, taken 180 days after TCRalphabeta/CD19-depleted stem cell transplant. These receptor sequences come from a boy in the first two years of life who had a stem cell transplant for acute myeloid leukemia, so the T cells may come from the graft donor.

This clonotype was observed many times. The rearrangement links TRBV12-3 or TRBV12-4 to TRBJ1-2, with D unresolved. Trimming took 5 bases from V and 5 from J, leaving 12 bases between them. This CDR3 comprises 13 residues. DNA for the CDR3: TGTGCCAGCAGTATGGACGTGAATTATGGCTACACCTTC. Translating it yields CASSMDVNYGYTF.

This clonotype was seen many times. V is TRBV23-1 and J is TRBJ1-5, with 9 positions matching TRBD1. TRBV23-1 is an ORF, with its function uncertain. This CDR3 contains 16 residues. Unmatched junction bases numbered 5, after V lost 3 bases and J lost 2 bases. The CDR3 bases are TGCGCCAGCAGTCAGAGAAGGGACAGGGGCAATCAGCCCCAGCATTTT. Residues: CASSQRRDRGNQPQHF.

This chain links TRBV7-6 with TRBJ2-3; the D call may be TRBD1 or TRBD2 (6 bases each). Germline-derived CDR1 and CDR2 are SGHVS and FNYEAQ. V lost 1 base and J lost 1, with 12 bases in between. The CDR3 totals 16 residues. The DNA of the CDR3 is TGTGCCAGCAGCTTAGGCTGGGGGGCGCGCACAGATACGCAGTATTTT. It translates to CASSLGWGARTDTQYF.

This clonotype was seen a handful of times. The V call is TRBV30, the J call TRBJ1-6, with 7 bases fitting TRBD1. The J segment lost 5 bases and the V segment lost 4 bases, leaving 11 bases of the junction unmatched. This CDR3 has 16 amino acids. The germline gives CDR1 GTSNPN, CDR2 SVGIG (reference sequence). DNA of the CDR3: TGTGCCTGGAAAAGAACCCTAGGGACAGATAATTCACCCCTCCACTTT. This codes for CAWKRTLGTDNSPLHF.

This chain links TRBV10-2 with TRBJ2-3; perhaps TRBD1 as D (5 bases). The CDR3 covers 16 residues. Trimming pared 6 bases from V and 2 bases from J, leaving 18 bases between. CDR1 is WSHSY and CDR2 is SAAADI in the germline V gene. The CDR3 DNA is TGCGCCAGCAGGGACCGGCAGGGTCCCTCCACAGATACGCAGTATTTT. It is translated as CASRDRQGPSTDTQYF.

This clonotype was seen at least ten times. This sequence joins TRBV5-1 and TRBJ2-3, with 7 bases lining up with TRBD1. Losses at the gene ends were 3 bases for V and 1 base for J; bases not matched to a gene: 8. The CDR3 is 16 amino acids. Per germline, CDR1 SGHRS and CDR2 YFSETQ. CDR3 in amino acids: CASSSATGRGTDTQYF. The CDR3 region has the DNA TGCGCCAGCAGCTCGGCGACAGGGAGAGGCACAGATACGCAGTATTTT.

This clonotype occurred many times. The CDR3 spells CSATPTSGGGQETQYF. In DNA, the CDR3 is TGCAGTGCTACCCCAACTAGCGGGGGGGGTCAAGAGACCCAGTACTTC. This chain connects TRBV20-1 to TRBJ2-5; 13 bases are a match to TRBD2. The CDR3 runs 16 residues. Germline values: CDR1 DFQATT, CDR2 SNEGSKA (reference sequence). V was pared by 4 bases and J by 2 bases, with 7 bases of the junction left unmatched.

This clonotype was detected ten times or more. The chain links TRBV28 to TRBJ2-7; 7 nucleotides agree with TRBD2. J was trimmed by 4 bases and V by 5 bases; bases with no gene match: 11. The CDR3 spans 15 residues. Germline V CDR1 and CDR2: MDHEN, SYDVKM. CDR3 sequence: CASSIRLGGGYEQYV. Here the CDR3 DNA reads TGTGCCAGCAGTATCCGATTGGGCGGGGGTTACGAGCAGTACGTC.

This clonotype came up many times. CDR3 coding DNA: TGCGCCAGCAGGCTCCCAGGGGGCGATGGCTACACCTTC. Amino acids: CASRLPGGDGYTF. The rearrangement links TRBV5-1 to TRBJ1-2; the match to TRBD1 covers 8 bases. J lost 6 bases, V lost 5 bases, and 6 bases had no gene match. Germline V gene sequence: CDR1 SGHRS, CDR2 YFSETQ. This CDR3 is built from 13 residues. The full variable domain, completed using reference TRBV5-1 and TRBJ1-2, is KAGVTQTPRYLIKTRGQQVTLSCSPISGHRSVSWYQQTPGQGLQFLFEYFSETQRNKGNFPGRFSGRQFSNSRSEMNVSTLELGDSALYLCASRLPGGDGYTFGSGTRLTVV.

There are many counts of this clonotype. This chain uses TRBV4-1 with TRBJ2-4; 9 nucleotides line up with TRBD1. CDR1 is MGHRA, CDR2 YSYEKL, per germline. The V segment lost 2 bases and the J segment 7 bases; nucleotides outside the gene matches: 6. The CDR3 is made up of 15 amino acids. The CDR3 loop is CASSQTGTGLNIQYF. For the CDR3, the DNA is TGCGCCAGCAGCCAAACCGGGACAGGGCTCAACATTCAGTACTTC.

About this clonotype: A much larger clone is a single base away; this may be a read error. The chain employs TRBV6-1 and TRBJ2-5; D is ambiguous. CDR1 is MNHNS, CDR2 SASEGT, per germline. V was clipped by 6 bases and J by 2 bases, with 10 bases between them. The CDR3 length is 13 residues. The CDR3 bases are TGTGCCAGCAGCCGAGACACGCAAGAGACCCAGTACTTC. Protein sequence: CASSRDTQETQYF.

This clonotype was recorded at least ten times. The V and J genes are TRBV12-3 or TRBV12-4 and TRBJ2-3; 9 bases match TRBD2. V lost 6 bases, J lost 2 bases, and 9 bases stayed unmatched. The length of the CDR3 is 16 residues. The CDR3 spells CASSPGGGAHTDTQYF. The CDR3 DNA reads TGTGCCAGCAGCCCCGGCGGGGGGGCCCACACAGATACGCAGTATTTT.

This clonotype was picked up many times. The CDR3 region has the DNA TGTGCCAGCAGCTTAACCGGGGCGAGGACAGATACGCAGTATTTT. It yields the protein CASSLTGARTDTQYF. This chain uses TRBV7-3 with TRBJ2-3; D is perhaps TRBD1 or TRBD2 (5 bases each). Germline V gene sequence: CDR1 SGHTA, CDR2 FQGTGA. This CDR3 has 15 amino acids. The germline V and J ends were trimmed by 0 bases and 3 bases, with 10 bases remaining between them. Complete variable domain (other parts from reference TRBV7-3 and TRBJ2-3): GAGVSQTPSNKVTEKGKYVELRCDPISGHTALYWYRQSLGQGPEFLIYFQGTGAADDSGLPNDRFFAVRPEGSVSTLKIQRTERGDSAVYLCASSLTGARTDTQYFGPGTRLTVL.

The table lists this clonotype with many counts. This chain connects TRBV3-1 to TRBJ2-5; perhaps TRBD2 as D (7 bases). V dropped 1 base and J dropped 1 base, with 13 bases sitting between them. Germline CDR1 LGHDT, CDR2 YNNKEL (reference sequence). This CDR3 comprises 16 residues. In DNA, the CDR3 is TGTGCCAGCAGCCAAGTGGGGGGGGCCGGCCAAGAGACCCAGTACTTC. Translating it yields CASSQVGGAGQETQYF.

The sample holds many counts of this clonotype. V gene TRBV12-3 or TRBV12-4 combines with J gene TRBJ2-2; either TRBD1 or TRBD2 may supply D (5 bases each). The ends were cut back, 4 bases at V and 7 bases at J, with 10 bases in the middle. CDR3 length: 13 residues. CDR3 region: CASSSRGSGELFF. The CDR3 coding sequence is TGTGCCAGCAGTTCCCGGGGCAGCGGGGAGCTGTTTTTT.

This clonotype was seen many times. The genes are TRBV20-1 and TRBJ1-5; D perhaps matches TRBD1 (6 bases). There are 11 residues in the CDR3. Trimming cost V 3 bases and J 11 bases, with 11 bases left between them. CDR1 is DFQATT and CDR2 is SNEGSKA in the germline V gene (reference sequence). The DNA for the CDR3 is TGCAGTGCTAGTTTAGGGGGGACCCAGCATTTT. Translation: CSASLGGTQHF.

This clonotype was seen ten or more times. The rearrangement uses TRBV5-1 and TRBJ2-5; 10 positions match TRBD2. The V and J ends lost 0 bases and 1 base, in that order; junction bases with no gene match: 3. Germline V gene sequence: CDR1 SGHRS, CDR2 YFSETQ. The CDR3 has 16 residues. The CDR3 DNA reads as TGCGCCAGCAGCTTGGAAGCTAGCGGGAGCCAAGAGACCCAGTACTTC. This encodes CASSLEASGSQETQYF.

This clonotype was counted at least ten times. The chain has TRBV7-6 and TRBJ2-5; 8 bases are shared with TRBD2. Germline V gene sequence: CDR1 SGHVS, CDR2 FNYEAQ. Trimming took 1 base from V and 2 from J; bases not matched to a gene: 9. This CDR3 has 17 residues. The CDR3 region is CASSLDLSGDHQETQYF. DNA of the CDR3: TGTGCCAGCAGCTTAGATCTTAGCGGGGACCATCAAGAGACCCAGTACTTC.

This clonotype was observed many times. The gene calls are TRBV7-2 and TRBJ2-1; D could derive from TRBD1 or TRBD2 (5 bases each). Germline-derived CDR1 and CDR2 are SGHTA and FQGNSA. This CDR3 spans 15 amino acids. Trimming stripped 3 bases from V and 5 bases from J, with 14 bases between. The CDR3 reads CASSFVRGANNEQFF. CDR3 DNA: TGTGCCAGCAGCTTCGTTCGAGGGGCCAACAATGAGCAGTTCTTC.

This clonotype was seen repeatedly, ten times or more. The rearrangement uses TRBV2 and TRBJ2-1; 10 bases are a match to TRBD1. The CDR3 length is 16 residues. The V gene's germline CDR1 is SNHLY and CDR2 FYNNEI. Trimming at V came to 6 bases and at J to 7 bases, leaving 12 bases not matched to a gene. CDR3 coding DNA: TGTGCCAGCAGCCAGACAGGGGGCCTAATTACAAATGAGCAGTTCTTC. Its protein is CASSQTGGLITNEQFF.

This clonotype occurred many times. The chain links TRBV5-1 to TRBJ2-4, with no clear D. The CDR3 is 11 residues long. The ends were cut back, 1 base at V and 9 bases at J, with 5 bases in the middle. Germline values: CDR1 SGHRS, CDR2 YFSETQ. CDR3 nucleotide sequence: TGCGCCAGCAGCTTGCTGGGCATTCAGTACTTC. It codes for CASSLLGIQYF.

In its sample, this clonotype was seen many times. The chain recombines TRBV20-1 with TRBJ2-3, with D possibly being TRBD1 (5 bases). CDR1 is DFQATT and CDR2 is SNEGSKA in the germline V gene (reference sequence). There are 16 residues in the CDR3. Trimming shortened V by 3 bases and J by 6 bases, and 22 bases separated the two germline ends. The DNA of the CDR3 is TGCAGTGCTAGCCGCCGCCAGGGAAGGGGCGCGGATACGCAGTATTTT. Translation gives CSASRRQGRGADTQYF.

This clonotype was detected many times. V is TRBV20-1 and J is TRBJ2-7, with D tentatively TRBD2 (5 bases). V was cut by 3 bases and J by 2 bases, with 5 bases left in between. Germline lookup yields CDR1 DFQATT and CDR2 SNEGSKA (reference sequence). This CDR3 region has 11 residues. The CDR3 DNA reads TGCAGTGCTAGGGGAGCCTACGAGCAGTACGTC. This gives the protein CSARGAYEQYV.

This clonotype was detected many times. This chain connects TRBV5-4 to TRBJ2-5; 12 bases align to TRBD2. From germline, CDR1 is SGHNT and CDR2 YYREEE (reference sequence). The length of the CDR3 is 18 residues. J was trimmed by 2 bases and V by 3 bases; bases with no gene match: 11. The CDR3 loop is CASSSMTSGGGWQETQYF. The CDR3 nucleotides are TGTGCCAGCAGCTCGATGACTAGCGGGGGAGGGTGGCAAGAGACCCAGTACTTC.

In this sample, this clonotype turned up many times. CDR3 nucleotides: TGCAGCGTTGAAAATCATCCTCCGGGGGGCAAGCGGTTCTTC. Translating gives CSVENHPPGGKRFF. The chain links TRBV29-1 to TRBJ2-1, with D possibly TRBD2 on 7 matching bases. This CDR3 has 14 amino acids. The germline gives CDR1 SQVTM, CDR2 ANQGSEA. V was shortened by 2 bases and J by 15 bases, with 23 bases between the two germline ends.

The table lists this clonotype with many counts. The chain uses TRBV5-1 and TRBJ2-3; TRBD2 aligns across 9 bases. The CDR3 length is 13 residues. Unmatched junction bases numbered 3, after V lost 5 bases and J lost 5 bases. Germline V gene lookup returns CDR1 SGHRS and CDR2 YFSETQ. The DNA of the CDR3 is TGCGCCAGCAGTTTAGCGGGGGAAGATACGCAGTATTTT. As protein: CASSLAGEDTQYF.